This entry lists 18 T cell receptor beta chains sequenced from one sample in a study of blood T cell repertoires in COVID-19. Only in-frame clones appear in the TCRdb table, and some are missing; sequencing was by immunoSEQ multiplex PCR. This table has around 69,000 clones, 80% to 90% appearing once. Source material: peripheral blood. These receptors all stem from a woman in her forties or fifties with active COVID-19.

V usage is TRBV7-9 and J usage is TRBJ2-5; 7 nucleotides agree with TRBD2. The CDR3 is made up of 14 amino acids. With 2 bases clipped from V and 5 bases from J, the junction kept 5 bases outside the gene matches. Germline values: CDR1 SEHNR, CDR2 FQNEAQ (reference sequence). DNA for the CDR3: TGTGCCAGCAGCTTATTGGGAGGGGTGGAGACCCAGTACTTC. It encodes CASSLLGGVETQYF.

This sequence joins TRBV28 and TRBJ2-7, with D possibly TRBD2 on 6 matching bases. V was trimmed by 6 bases and J by 7 bases, leaving 7 bases between them. Germline CDR1 reads MDHEN; CDR2 reads SYDVKM. The CDR3 is 10 amino acids. The CDR3 DNA sequence: TGTGCCAGCAGCGGGAGAGAGCAGTACTTC. Encoded protein: CASSGREQYF.

The chain joins TRBV5-6 to TRBJ1-1, with 10 bases lining up with TRBD1. The CDR3 runs 15 residues. Germline CDR1 SGHDT, CDR2 YYEEEE. Trimming removed 4 bases from V and 2 bases from J; junction bases left unmatched: 5. The CDR3 nucleotides read TGTGCCAGCAGCCTAACGACAGGGGGCAACACTGAAGCTTTCTTT. Protein product: CASSLTTGGNTEAFF. The full variable domain, with the rest looked up from reference TRBV5-6 and TRBJ1-1, is DAGVTQSPTHLIKTRGQQVTLRCSPKSGHDTVSWYQQALGQGPQFIFQYYEEEERQRGNFPDRFSGHQFPNYSSELNVNALLLGDSALYLCASSLTTGGNTEAFFGQGTRLTVV.

This chain links TRBV2 with TRBJ1-2; 7 nucleotides align to TRBD1. CDR3 length equals 15 residues. Per the germline V gene, CDR1 is SNHLY and CDR2 is FYNNEI. J was trimmed by 7 bases and V by 4 bases; bases with no gene match: 12. In DNA, the CDR3 is TGTGCCAGCAGTGTTGAGGGGGCTACTTCGGGTGGCTACACCTTC. Amino acids: CASSVEGATSGGYTF. The whole variable domain, filled in from reference TRBV2 and TRBJ1-2, reads EPEVTQTPSHQVTQMGQEVILRCVPISNHLYFYWYRQILGQKVEFLVSFYNNEISEKSEIFDDQFSVERPDGSNFTLKIRSTKLEDSAMYFCASSVEGATSGGYTFGSGTRLTVV.

The sample holds one count of this clone. The chain has TRBV11-3 and TRBJ1-1, with TRBD1 matching over 9 bases. The CDR3 consists of 16 residues. Germline V gene data show CDR1 as SGHNT and CDR2 as YENEEA. The V segment lost 1 base and the J segment 4 bases; nucleotides outside the gene matches: 7. Here the CDR3 reads CASSLGGPGQGTEAFF. The DNA for the CDR3 is TGTGCCAGCAGCTTAGGAGGCCCGGGACAGGGCACTGAAGCTTTCTTT.

The genes are TRBV6-5 and TRBJ2-1; TRBD2 matches at 11 bases. Per germline, CDR1 MNHEY and CDR2 SVGAGI. The V gene end was trimmed by 0 bases and the J gene end by 8 bases; junction bases not matched to a gene: 6. This CDR3 spans 16 amino acids. CDR3 coding DNA: TGTGCCAGCAGTTACTCCCCCCTAGCGGGAGGATATGAGCAGTTCTTC. As protein: CASSYSPLAGGYEQFF.

This chain joins TRBV5-1 and TRBJ1-5, with D maybe TRBD1 (5 bases). The CDR3 has 15 residues. The ends were cut back, 4 bases at V and 2 bases at J, with 13 bases in the middle. CDR1 is SGHRS, CDR2 YFSETQ, per germline. CDR3 protein: CASSPGGVGNQPQHF. The CDR3 region has the DNA TGCGCCAGCAGCCCTGGAGGGGTCGGCAATCAGCCCCAGCATTTT.

This clone was recorded once. The rearrangement links TRBV3-1 (or the pseudogene TRBV3-2) to TRBJ2-3; 7 positions agree with TRBD2. Unmatched junction bases numbered 13, after V lost 4 bases and J lost 6 bases. Germline-derived CDR1 and CDR2 are LGHDT and YNNKEL (reference sequence). The CDR3 consists of 16 residues. CDR3 coding DNA: TGTGCCAGCAGCCCGAACATGGGGGGAGGGGTGGATACGCAGTATTTT. As protein: CASSPNMGGGVDTQYF.

The CDR3 DNA is TGTGCCAGCAGTTTAAACCTAAGTGGGCGCAGGCTGCATCGATACGAGCAGTACTTC. Translating gives CASSLNLSGRRLHRYEQYF. The chain carries TRBV28 and TRBJ2-7; D unresolved. The CDR3 contains 19 residues. Germline V CDR1 and CDR2: MDHEN, SYDVKM. The V gene lost 2 bases and the J gene lost 4 bases, with 27 bases spanning the gap.

The chain carries TRBV4-1 and TRBJ2-1; the D gene is possibly TRBD2 (7 bases). From germline, CDR1 is MGHRA and CDR2 YSYEKL. The CDR3 length is 19 residues. Trimming left V 3 bases short and J 7 bases short, with 28 bases between. For the CDR3, the DNA is TGCGCCAGCAGCCAGTTCGCCAGCGGGATGGAAGGGAGGGGGAATGAGCAGTTCTTC. Protein product: CASSQFASGMEGRGNEQFF.

This clone was seen just once. V usage is TRBV29-1 and J usage is TRBJ2-3, with D perhaps matching TRBD1 (5 bases). Germline V CDR1 and CDR2: SQVTM, ANQGSEA. Between the trimmed V and J ends, which lost 2 bases and 5 bases, there was a span of 14 bases. The CDR3 loop spans 14 amino acids. The CDR3 nucleotides read TGCAGCGTTGAACCCCAGGGTCGAGAAGATACGCAGTATTTT. Amino acids: CSVEPQGREDTQYF.

This chain uses TRBV19 with TRBJ2-3, with D possibly matching TRBD2 (6 bases). V was cut by 1 base and J by 2 bases, with 10 bases left in between. The CDR3 sequence is 15 residues long. The V gene's germline CDR1 is LNHDA and CDR2 SQIVND (reference sequence). This CDR3 reads CASSIGGLPTDTQYF. In nucleotides, the CDR3 is TGTGCCAGTAGTATAGGGGGACTGCCCACAGATACGCAGTATTTT.

This clone has only one observation. The chain couples TRBV24-1 to TRBJ2-2, with a possible D match to TRBD1 (6 bases). Germline assignment: CDR1 KGHDR and CDR2 SFDVKD. The V gene lost 5 bases and the J gene lost 4 bases, with 10 bases spanning the gap. This CDR3 comprises 14 residues. CDR3 loop: CATSAGQRTGELFF. The CDR3 bases are TGTGCCACCAGTGCTGGACAGCGCACCGGGGAGCTGTTTTTT.

The chain has TRBV5-6 and TRBJ2-1; no reliable D call. From germline, CDR1 is SGHDT and CDR2 YYEEEE. CDR3 size: 15 residues. V lost 3 bases, J lost 2 bases, and 12 bases lay in between. The CDR3 loop reads CASSWRRPTYNEQFF. DNA of the CDR3: TGTGCCAGCAGCTGGCGGCGGCCCACCTACAATGAGCAGTTCTTC.

The chain employs TRBV24-1 and TRBJ2-7; TRBD2 might be the D (6 bases). CDR1 and CDR2 (germline): KGHDR, SFDVKD. The CDR3 is 12 amino acids. The V end was cut by 4 bases, the J end by 4 bases, with 7 bases between. The CDR3, as DNA: TGTGCCACCAGTGACGGAGGGTACGAGCAGTACTTC. Protein sequence: CATSDGGYEQYF.

This chain uses TRBV27 with TRBJ2-3; 10 bases line up with TRBD2. The germline V gene encodes CDR1 MNHEY and CDR2 SMNVEV (reference sequence). V shed 3 bases and J 3 bases; nucleotides not matched to a gene: 9. The CDR3 is 17 residues long. The CDR3 DNA follows: TGTGCCAGCAGTTTCACTAGCGGGAATTTCGGGACAGATACGCAGTATTTT. This encodes CASSFTSGNFGTDTQYF.

Here the CDR3 reads CASSQVPGETQYF. DNA for the CDR3: TGTGCCAGCAGCCAAGTCCCAGGGGAGACCCAGTACTTC. This chain joins TRBV14 and TRBJ2-5; TRBD1 is a possible D gene (5 bases). The CDR3 is 13 amino acids. Trimming cost V 1 base and J 5 bases, with 8 bases left between them. In germline, CDR1 is SGHDN, CDR2 FVKESK.

This clone was detected only once. The rearrangement uses TRBV7-9 and TRBJ2-1; D gene uncertain. The CDR3 totals 12 residues. With 3 bases removed from V and 9 bases from J, the gap between germline ends came to 9 bases. CDR1 and CDR2 from the germline V gene are SEHNR and FQNEAQ (reference sequence). CDR3 sequence reads: CASSLVGGEQFF. The DNA of the CDR3 is TGTGCCAGCAGCTTGGTAGGCGGTGAGCAGTTCTTC.